The clone carrying this TCR beta chain was found a few times. Its antigen is not known. This specimen comes from a study of cytomegalovirus exposure and HLA in healthy donors. PCR employed 60 Vbeta and 13 Jbeta primers. Method: immunoSEQ multiplex PCR; TCRdb's copy keeps in-frame clones and lacks some. This sample has around 150,000 clones; 66% occur once, and the top ten carry roughly 6%. General study findings and limits: Within an earlier analysis, most TCR beta V segments proved productive either about 90% or about 30% of the time. One variant, a missense change in DCLRE1C, was linked in a later analysis to TCR beta V- and J-gene trimming.

CDR3 length equals 14 residues. V was pared by 6 bases and J by 4 bases, with 15 bases between. Germline V gene data show CDR1 as KGHSH and CDR2 as LQKENI. The receptor was derived from an older woman in good health and CMV-seronegative. This rearrangement joins TRBV18 to TRBJ1-1; no definite D call. Sequencing was carried out using PBMCs. DNA for the CDR3: TGTGCCAGCTCGACCGACATGGTTGGCACTGAAGCTTTCTTT. Protein product: CASSTDMVGTEAFF.